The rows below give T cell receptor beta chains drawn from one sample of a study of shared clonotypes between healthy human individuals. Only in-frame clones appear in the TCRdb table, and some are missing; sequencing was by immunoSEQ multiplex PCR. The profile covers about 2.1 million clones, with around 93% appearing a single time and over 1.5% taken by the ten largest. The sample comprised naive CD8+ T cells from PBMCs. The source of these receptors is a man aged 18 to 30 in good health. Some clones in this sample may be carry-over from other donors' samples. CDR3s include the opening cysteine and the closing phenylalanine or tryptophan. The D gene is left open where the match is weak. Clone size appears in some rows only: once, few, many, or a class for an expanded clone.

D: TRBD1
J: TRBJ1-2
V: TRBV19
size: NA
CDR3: CASSILGTGDGYTF

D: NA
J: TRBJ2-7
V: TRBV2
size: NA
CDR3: CASARRAYEQYF

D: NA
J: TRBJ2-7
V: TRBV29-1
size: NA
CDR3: CSPEGDPPGQYF

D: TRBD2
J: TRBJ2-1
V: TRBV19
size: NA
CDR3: CASRSREALYNEQFF

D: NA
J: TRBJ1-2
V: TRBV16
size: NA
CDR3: CASSQSHSGADGAGDGYTF

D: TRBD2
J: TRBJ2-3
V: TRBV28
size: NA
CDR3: CASSLKRELTDTQYF

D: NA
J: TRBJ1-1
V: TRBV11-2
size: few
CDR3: CASSLDGDMNTEAFF

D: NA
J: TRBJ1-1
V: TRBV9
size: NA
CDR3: CASSVGGQGMNTEAFF

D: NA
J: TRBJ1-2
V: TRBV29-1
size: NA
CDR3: CSAVGGPNYGYTF

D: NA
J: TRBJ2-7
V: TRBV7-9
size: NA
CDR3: CASSSGQSYEQYF

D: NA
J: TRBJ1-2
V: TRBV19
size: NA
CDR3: CASSPGLIYGYTF

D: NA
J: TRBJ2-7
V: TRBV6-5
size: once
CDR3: CASSYSFQASSYEQYF

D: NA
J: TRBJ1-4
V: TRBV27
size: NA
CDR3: CASSPRATNEKLFF

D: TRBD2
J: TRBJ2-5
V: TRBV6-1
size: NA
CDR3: CASSEEAGGSPETQYF

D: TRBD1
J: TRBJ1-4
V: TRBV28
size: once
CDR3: CASSTGDRENGEKLFF

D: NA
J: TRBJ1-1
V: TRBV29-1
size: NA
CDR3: CSVEDRSAEAFF

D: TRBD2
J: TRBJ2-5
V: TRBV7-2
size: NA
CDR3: CASSLRPGLADSETQYF

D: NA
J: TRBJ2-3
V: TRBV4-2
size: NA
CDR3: CASSQEVAGTTDTQYF

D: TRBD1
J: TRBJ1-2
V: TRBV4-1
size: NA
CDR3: CASSPQGGQYNGYTF

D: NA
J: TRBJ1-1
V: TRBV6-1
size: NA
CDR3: CASSGRLRDTEAFF

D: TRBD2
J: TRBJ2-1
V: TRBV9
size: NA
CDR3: CASSVAQMGLAGSRNEQFF

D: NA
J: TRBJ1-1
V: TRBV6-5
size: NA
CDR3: CASSPSGEGYFGAFF

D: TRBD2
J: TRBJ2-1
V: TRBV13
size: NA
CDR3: CASSHTSGRFGEQFF

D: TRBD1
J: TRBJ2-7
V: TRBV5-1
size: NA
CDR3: CASSFQVRDSPYEQYF

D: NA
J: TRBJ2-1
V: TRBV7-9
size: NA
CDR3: CASSLAGGPYNEQFF

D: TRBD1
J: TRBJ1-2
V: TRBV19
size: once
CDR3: CASTGQDLRYGYTF

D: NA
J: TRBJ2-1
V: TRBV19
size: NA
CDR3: CASSSVARNEQFF

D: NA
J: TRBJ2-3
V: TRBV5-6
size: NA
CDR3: CASSLLNSLDTQYF

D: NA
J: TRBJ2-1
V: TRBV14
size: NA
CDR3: CASSQAPFSYNEQFF

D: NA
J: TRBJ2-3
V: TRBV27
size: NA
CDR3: CASSLRSTDTQYF

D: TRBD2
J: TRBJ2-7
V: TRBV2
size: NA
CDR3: CASSERREDIYEQYF

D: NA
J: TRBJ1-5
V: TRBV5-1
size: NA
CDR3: CASSLTGYSNQPQHF

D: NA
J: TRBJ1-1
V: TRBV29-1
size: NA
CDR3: CSVGGQGGRNTEAFF

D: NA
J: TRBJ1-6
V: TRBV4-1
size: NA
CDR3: CASSHRNSPLHF

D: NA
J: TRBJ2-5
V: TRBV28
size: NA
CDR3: CASRPQGTAETQYF

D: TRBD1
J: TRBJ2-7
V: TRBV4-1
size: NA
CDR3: CASSQSGGGGSYEQYF

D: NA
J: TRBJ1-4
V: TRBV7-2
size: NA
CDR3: CASSFRNPTNEKLFF

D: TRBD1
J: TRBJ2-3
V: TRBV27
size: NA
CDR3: CASSLDRGDTQYF

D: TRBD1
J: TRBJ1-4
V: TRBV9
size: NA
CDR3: CASSKQGAAEKLFF

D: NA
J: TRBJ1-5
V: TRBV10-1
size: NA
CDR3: CASSTGPGQPQHF

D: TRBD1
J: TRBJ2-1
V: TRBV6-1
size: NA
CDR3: CASSEWAGTEFYNEQFF

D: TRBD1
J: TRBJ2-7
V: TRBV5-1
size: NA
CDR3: CASSLGTAIYEQYF

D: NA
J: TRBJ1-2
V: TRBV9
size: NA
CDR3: CASSVVPGAVYGYTF

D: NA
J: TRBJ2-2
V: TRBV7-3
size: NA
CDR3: CASSLKVGLAANTGELFF

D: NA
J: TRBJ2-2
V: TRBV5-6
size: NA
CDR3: CASSLSGNTGELFF

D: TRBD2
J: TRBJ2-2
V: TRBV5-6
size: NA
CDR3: CASSLAGLAVTGELFF

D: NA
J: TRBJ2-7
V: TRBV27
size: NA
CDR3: CASSPRTAFYEQYF

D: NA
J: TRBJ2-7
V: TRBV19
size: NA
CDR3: CASSMDGTTSYEQYF

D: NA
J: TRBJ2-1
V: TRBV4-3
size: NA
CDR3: CASSQSSYNEQFF

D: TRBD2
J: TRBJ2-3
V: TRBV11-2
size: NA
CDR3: CASSSRHGLAGGGTDTQYF